This TCR beta chain was observed in a study of T-cell memory formation after mild COVID-19. The table lists this clonotype with a few counts. V was shortened by 8 bases and J by 8 bases, with 14 bases between the two germline ends. Germline CDR1 is WNHNN and CDR2 is SYGVQD (reference sequence). The CDR3 runs to 12 residues. TCRdb redid the calling of the 5' RACE reads with MiXCR, one entry per CDR3 protein. The table includes about 360,000 distinct CDR3 sequences, 14% detected once. This chain joins TRBV10-1 and TRBJ2-3; maybe TRBD2 (6 bases). The material sequenced was PBMCs or a T cell subset sorted from them (not recorded which). This sequence was found in a man aged 18 to 29 who had mild COVID-19 (a few samples of this study predate the infection). Cell type and time point are not known. CDR3 coding DNA: TGCGCCAGCTCCCAGGGACTCGGTACGCAGTATTTT. Protein product: CASSQGLGTQYF.